Here is one TCR beta chain with its context. The antigen is not known. The data originate from a study of T-cell reconstitution after alpha-beta-depleted transplantation in children. Study results and caveats: The high TCRbeta diversity at day 60 in some patients came from surviving recipient T cells and thymic progenitors.

CDR1 DFQATT and CDR2 SNEGSKA come from the germline V gene (reference sequence). Trimming removed 5 bases at V and 3 bases at J, with 20 bases between. There are 16 residues in the CDR3. Preparation of the TCRbeta library was carried out with unique molecular identifiers. TCRdb re-derived calls from the PCR reads in MiXCR, one entry per CDR3 protein. Of 530,000 or so distinct CDR3 sequences listed, 25% to 30% are singletons. The TCR sequence derives from a boy under two years old with Wiskott-Aldrich syndrome, due to receive a stem cell transplant. The sequencing here drew on PBMCs, taken before TCRalphabeta/CD19-depleted stem cell transplant. The gene calls are TRBV20-1 and TRBJ2-1; D perhaps matches TRBD2 (5 bases). The CDR3 DNA reads as TGCAGTGCTCTCCGGGGAACCCGAAGCGGCTACAATGAGCAGTTCTTC. Translated: CSALRGTRSGYNEQFF.